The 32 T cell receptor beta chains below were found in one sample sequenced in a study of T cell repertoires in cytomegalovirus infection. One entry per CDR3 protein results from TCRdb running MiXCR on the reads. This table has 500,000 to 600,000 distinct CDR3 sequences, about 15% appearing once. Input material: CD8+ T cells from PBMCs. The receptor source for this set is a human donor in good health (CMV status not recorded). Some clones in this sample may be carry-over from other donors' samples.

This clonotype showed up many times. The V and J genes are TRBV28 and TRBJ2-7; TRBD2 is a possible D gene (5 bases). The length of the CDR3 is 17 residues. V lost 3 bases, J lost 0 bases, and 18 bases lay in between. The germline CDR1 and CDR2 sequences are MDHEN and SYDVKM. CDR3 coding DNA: TGTGCCAGCAGTTTTAATCTGTTCGGGGTAAGCTCCTACGAGCAGTACTTC. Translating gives CASSFNLFGVSSYEQYF.

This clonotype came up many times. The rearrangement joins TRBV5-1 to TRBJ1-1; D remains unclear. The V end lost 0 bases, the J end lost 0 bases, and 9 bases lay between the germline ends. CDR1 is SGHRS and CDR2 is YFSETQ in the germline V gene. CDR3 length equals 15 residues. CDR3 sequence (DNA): TGCGCCAGCAGCTTGGAGAGGCGAGTGAACACTGAAGCTTTCTTT. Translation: CASSLERRVNTEAFF.

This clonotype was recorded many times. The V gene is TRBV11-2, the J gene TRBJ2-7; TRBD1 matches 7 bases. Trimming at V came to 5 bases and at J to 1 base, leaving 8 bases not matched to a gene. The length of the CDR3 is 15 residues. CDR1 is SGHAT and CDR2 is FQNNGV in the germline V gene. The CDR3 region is CASSPRDRPSYEQYF. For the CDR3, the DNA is TGTGCCAGCAGCCCCCGGGACAGACCTTCCTACGAGCAGTACTTC.

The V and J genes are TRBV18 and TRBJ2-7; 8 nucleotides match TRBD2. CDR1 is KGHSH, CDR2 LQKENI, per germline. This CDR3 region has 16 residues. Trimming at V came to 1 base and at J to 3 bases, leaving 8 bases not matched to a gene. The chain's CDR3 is CASSPRISGDLYEQYF. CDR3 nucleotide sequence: TGTGCCAGCTCACCACGAATTAGCGGGGACCTCTACGAGCAGTACTTC.

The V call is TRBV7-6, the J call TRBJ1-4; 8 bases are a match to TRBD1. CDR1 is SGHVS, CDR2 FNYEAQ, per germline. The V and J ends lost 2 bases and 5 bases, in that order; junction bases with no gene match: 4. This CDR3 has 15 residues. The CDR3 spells CASSLRTGPNEKLFF. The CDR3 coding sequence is TGTGCCAGCAGCTTACGGACAGGGCCGAATGAAAAACTGTTTTTT.

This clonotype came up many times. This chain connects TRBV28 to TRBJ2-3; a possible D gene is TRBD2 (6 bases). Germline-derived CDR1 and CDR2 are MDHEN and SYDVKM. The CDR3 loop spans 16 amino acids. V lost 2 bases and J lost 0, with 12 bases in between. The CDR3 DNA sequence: TGTGCCAGCAGTTTAGACCTAGCGTCTAGCACAGATACGCAGTATTTT. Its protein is CASSLDLASSTDTQYF. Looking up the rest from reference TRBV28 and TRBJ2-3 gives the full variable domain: DVKVTQSSRYLVKRTGEKVFLECVQDMDHENMFWYRQDPGLGLRLIYFSYDVKMKEKGDIPEGYSVSREKKERFSLILESASTNQTSMYLCASSLDLASSTDTQYFGPGTRLTVL.

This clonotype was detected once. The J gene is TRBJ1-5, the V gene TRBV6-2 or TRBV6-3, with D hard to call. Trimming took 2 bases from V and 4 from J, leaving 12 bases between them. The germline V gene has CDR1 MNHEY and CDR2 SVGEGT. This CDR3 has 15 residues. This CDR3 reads CASSYPTRRNQPQHF. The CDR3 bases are TGTGCCAGCAGTTACCCCACTAGAAGGAATCAGCCCCAGCATTTT.

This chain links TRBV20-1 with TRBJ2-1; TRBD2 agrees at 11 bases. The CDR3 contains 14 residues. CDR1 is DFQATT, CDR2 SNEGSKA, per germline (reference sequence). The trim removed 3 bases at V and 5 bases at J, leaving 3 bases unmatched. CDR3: CSASKLAGDNEQFF. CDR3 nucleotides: TGCAGTGCTAGCAAACTAGCGGGAGACAATGAGCAGTTCTTC.

The CDR3 is CASSEWGGHNSEQFF. CDR3 nucleotides: TGTGCCAGCAGTGAATGGGGGGGCCACAACAGTGAGCAGTTCTTC. The chain recombines TRBV25-1 with TRBJ2-1; D perhaps matches TRBD2 (7 bases). Trimming stripped 1 base from V and 9 bases from J, with 16 bases between. The length of the CDR3 is 15 residues. Germline V gene sequence: CDR1 MGHDK, CDR2 SYGVNS.

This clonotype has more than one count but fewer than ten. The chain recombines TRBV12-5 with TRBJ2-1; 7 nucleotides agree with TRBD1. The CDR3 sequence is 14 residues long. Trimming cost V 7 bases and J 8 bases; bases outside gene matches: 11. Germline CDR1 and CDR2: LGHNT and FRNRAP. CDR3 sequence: CASDGPGGVDEQFF. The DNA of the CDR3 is TGTGCTAGTGACGGTCCAGGGGGTGTCGATGAGCAGTTCTTC.

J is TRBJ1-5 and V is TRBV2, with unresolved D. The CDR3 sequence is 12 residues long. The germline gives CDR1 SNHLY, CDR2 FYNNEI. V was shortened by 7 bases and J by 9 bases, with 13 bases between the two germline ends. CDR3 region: CASNDFGLPQHF. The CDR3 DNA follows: TGTGCCAGCAACGATTTCGGTTTGCCCCAGCATTTT.

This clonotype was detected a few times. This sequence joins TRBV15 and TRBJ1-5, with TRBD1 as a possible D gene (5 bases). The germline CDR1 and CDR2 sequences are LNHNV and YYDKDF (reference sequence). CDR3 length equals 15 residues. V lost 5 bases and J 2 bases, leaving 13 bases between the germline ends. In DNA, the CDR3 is TGTGCCACCAGCGTAGGAGGGGAAGGCAATCAGCCCCAGCATTTT. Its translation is CATSVGGEGNQPQHF.

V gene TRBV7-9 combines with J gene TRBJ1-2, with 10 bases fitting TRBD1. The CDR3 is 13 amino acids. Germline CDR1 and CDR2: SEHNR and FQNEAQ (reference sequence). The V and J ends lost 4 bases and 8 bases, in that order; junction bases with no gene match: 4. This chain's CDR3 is CASSSGQGIGYTF. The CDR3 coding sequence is TGTGCCAGCAGCTCGGGACAGGGGATAGGCTACACCTTC.

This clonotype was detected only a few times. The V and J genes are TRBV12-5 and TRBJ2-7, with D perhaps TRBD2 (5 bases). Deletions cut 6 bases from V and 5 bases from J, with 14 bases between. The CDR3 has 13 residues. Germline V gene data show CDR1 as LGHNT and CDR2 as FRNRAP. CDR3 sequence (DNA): TGTGCTAGTGGCGTGGACCTCGGGAACGAGCAGTACTTC. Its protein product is CASGVDLGNEQYF.

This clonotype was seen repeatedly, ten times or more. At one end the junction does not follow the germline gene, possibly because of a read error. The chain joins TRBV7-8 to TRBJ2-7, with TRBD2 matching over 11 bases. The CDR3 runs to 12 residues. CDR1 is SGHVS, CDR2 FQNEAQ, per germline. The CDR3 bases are TGTGCCAGCAGCTTAGGGACTAGCGGGTCTATCTTC. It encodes CASSLGTSGSIF.

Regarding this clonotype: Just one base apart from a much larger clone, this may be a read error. The CDR3, as DNA: TGTGCCAGCAGCTCGGACTATTATTGCAATCAGCCCCAGCATTTT. Its translation: CASSSDYYCNQPQHF. This chain links TRBV7-2 with TRBJ1-5; no firm D call. This CDR3 is built from 15 residues. V was shortened by 4 bases and J by 2 bases, with 12 bases between the two germline ends. Looked up from germline, CDR1 is SGHTA and CDR2 is FQGNSA.

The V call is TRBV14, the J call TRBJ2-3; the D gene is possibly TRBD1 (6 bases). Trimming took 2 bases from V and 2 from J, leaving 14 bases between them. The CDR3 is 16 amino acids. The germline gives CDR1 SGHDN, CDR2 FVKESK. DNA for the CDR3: TGTGCCAGCAGCCAAAGGGGAAACAGGGTCACAGATACGCAGTATTTT. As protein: CASSQRGNRVTDTQYF. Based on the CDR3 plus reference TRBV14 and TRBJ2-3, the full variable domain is EAGVTQFPSHSVIEKGQTVTLRCDPISGHDNLYWYRRVMGKEIKFLLHFVKESKQDESGMPNNRFLAERTGGTYSTLKVQPAELEDSGVYFCASSQRGNRVTDTQYFGPGTRLTVL.

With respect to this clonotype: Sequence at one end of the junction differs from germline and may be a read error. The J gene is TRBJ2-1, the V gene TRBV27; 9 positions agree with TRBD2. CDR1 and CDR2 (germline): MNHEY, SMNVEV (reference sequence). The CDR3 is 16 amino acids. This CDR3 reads CASSRRSGGNKNEQFF. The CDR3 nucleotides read TGTGCAAGCAGCCGTCGAAGCGGGGGGAACAAAAATGAGCAGTTCTTC.

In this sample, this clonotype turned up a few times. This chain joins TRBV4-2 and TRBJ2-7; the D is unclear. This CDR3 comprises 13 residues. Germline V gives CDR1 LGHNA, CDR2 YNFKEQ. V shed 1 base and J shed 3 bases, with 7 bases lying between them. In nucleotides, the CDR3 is TGTGCCAGCAGCCAAGGTTTCAGCTACGAGCAGTACTTC. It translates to CASSQGFSYEQYF.

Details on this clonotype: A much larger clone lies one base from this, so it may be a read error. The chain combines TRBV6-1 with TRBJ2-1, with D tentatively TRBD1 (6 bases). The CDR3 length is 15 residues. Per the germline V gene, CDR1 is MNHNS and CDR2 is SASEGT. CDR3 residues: CASSTKGTTYNERFF. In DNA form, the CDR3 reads TGTGCCAGCAGCACCAAAGGGACAACCTACAATGAGCGGTTCTTC.

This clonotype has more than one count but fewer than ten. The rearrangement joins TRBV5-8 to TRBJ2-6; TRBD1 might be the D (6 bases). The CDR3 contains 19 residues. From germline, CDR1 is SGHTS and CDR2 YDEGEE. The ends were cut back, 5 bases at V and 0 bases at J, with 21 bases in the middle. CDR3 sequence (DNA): TGTGCCAGCAGGTCCTCGTGGGACACCGTTTTCTCTGGGGCCAACGTCCTGACTTTC. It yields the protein CASRSSWDTVFSGANVLTF.

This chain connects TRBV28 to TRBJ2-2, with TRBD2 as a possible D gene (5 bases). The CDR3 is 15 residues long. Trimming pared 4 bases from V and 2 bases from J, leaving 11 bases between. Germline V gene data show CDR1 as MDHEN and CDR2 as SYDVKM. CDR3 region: CASSSRDPNTGELFF. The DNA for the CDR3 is TGTGCCAGCAGTTCCCGGGATCCTAACACCGGGGAGCTGTTTTTT.

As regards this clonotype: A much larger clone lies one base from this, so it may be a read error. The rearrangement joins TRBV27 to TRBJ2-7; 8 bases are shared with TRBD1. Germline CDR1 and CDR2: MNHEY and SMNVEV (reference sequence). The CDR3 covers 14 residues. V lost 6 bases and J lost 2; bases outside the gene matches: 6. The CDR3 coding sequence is TGTGCCAGCAGGGGACAGGATTCGACCTACGAGCAGTACTTC. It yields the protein CASRGQDSTYEQYF.

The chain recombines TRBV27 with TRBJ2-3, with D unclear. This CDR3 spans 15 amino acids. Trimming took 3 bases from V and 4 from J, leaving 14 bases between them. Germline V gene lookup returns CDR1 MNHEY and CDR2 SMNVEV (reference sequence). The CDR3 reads CASSLGNSRADTQYF. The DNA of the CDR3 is TGTGCCAGCAGTTTGGGCAACTCTCGGGCAGATACGCAGTATTTT.

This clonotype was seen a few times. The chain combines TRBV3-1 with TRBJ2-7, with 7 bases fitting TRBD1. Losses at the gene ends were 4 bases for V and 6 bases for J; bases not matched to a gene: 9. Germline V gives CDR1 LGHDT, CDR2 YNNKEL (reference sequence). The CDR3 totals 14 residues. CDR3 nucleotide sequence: TGTGCCAGCAGCCCTGTAAGGGGGCCTTTCGAGCAGTACTTC. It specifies CASSPVRGPFEQYF.

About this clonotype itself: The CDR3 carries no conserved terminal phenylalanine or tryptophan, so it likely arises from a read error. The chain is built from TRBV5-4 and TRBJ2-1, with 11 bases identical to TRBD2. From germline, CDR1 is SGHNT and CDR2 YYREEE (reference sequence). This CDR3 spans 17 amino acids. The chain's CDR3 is CASSLPSGGLRGNEQFL. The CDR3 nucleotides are TGTGCAAGCAGCTTGCCTAGCGGGGGGCTTAGGGGAAATGAGCAGTTCTTA.

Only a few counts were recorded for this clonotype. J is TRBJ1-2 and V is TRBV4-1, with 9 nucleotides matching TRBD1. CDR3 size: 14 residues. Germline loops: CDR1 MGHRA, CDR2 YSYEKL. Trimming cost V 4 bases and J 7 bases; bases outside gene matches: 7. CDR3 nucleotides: TGCGCCAGCAGCCGAACCGGGACAGGGTTTGGCTACACCTTC. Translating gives CASSRTGTGFGYTF.

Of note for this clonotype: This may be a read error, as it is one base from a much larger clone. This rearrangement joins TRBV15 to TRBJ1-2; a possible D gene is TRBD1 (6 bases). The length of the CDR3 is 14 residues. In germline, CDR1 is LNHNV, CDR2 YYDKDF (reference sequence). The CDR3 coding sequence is TGTGTCACCAGCAGAGATAGTACAGGGTACGGCTACACCTTC. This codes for CVTSRDSTGYGYTF. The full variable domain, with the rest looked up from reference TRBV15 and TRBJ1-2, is DAMVIQNPRYQVTQFGKPVTLSCSQTLNHNVMYWYQQKSSQAPKLLFHYYDKDFNNEADTPDNFQSRRPNTSFCFLDIRSPGLGDTAMYLCVTSRDSTGYGYTFGSGTRLTVV.

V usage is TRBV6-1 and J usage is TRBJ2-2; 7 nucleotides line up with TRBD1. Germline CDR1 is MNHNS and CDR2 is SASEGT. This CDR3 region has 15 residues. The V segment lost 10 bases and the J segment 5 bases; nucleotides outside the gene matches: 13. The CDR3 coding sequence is TGTGCCACATCCTCCCGGGACAGAGTAACCGGGGAGCTGTTTTTT. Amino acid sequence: CATSSRDRVTGELFF.

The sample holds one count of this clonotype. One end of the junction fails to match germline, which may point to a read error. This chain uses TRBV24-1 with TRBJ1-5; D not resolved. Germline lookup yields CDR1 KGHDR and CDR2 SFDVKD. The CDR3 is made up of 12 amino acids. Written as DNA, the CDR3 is TGTGCCACCAGTGAGGGTAAACAGCCCAAGCATTTT. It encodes CATSEGKQPKHF.

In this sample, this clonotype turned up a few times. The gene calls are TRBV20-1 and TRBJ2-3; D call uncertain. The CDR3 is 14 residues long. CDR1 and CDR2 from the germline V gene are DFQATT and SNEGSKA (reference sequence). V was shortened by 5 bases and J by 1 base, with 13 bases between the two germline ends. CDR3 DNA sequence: TGCAGTGCTCATATAGGGCGGCGCACAGATACGCAGTATTTT. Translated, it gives CSAHIGRRTDTQYF.

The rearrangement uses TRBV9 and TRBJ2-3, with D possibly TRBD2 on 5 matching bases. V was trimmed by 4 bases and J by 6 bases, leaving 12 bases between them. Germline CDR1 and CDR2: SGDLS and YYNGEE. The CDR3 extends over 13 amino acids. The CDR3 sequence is CASSSPPGDTQYF. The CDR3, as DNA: TGTGCCAGCAGCTCCCCCCCGGGGGATACGCAGTATTTT.